This TCR beta chain originates from a study of CD8 T cells in ankylosing spondylitis. The study, taken as a whole, reports: A motif in TCR beta, a set of under ten highly homologous variants, appeared characteristic of ankylosing spondylitis blood. Disease-linked clones proved CD8+ and comparatively uncommon in peripheral blood.

This clonotype was counted a few times. Its specificity is not known. Germline V gene lookup returns CDR1 MGHDK and CDR2 SYGVNS. There are 15 residues in the CDR3. With 0 bases removed from V and 4 bases from J, the gap between germline ends came to 12 bases. A quantitative 5'-RACE method, one with molecular barcodes, was used to make TCR beta libraries. TCRdb passed the 5' RACE reads through MiXCR, listing each CDR3 protein once. The sample lists roughly 450,000 distinct CDR3 sequences, about 24% seen once, with under 0.9% in the top ten. The receptor's source is a male donor with ankylosing spondylitis. The material sequenced was blood, either unsorted or a sorted T cell fraction (not recorded which). This chain connects TRBV25-1 to TRBJ1-2; D unclear. The CDR3 DNA follows: TGTGCCAGCAGTGAATATATTTCGCCACCCTATGGCTACACCTTC. Protein: CASSEYISPPYGYTF.